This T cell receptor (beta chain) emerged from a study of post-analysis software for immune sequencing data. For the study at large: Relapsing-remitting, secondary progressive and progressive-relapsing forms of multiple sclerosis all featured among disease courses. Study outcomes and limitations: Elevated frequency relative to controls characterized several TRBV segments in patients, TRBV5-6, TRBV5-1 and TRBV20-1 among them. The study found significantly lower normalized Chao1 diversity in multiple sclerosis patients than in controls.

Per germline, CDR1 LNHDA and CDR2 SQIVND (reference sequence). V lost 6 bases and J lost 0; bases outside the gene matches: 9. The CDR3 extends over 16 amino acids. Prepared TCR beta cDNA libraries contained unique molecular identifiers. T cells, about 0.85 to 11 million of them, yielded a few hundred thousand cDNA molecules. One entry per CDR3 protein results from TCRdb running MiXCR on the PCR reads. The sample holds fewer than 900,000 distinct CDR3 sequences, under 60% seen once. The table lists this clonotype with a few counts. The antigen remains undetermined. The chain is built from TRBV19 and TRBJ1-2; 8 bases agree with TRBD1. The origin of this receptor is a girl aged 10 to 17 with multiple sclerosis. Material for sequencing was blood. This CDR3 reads CASRLLRTGTNYGYTF. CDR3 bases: TGTGCCAGTAGACTACTCCGGACAGGGACTAACTATGGCTACACCTTC.